This TCR beta chain was sequenced during a study of CD8 T cells in ankylosing spondylitis. Study-wide findings and caveats: For ankylosing spondylitis blood, a TCR beta motif of about eight highly homologous variants appeared characteristic. Some motif variants were previously reported in reactive arthritis synovial fluid and blood. Disease-associated clonotypes exhibited CD8+ identity and were relatively infrequent in peripheral blood.

Quantitative barcoded 5'-RACE was used to prepare TCR beta libraries. TCRdb independently ran MiXCR on the 5' RACE reads; one entry per CDR3 protein. This table has roughly 97,000 distinct CDR3 sequences, almost 8.5% appearing once. Germline values: CDR1 SGHTA, CDR2 FQGNSA. The CDR3 length is 15 residues. Details on this clonotype: Its antigen is unknown. The junction departs from germline at one end; a sequencing error may be responsible.

Sample: blood, either unsorted or a sorted T cell fraction (not recorded which). The chain employs TRBV7-2 and TRBJ2-1; the match to TRBD1 covers 7 bases. The sequence came from a male donor with ankylosing spondylitis or in good health (not recorded which). The CDR3 DNA sequence: TGTGCCAGCACCCCTCAACAGGGGCAGGCCGCCCCCCGGCTCTTC. Translated, it gives CASTPQQGQAAPRLF.